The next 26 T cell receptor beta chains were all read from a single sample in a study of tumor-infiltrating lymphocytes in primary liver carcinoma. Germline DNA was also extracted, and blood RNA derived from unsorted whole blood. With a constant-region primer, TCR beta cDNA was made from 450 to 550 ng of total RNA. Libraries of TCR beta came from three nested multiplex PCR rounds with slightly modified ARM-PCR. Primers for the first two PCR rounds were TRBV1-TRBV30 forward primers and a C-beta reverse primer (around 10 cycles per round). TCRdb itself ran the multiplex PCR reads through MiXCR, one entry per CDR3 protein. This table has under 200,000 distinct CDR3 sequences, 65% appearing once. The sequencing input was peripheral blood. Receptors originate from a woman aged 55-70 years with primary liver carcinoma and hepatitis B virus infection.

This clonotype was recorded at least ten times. The CDR3 DNA sequence: TGCGCCAGCAAAGGACTAGCGGTCAATGAGCAGTTCTTC. This translates into CASKGLAVNEQFF. J is TRBJ2-1 and V is TRBV4-1, with 10 bases identical to TRBD2. V gave up 7 bases and J gave up 6 bases; unmatched junction bases: 3. The CDR3 totals 13 residues. Germline loops: CDR1 MGHRA, CDR2 YSYEKL.

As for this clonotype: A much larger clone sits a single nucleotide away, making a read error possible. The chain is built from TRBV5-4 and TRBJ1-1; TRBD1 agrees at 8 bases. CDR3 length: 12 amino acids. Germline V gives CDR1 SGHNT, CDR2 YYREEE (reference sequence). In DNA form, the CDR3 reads TGTGCCAGCAGCTCTCAGGGGGCTGAAGCTTTATTT. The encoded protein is CASSSQGAEALF. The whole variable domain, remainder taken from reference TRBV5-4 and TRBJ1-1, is ETGVTQSPTHLIKTRGQQVTLRCSSQSGHNTVSWYQQALGQGPQFIFQYYREEENGRGNFPPRFSGLQFPNYSSELNVNALELDDSALYLCASSSQGAEALFGQGTRLTVV.

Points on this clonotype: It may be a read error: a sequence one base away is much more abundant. The CDR3 bases are TGCGCCAGCGGATTGGGGCTAGCGGCCACAGATACGCAGTATTTT. It encodes CASGLGLAATDTQYF. The rearrangement uses TRBV4-1 and TRBJ2-3, with 7 nucleotides matching TRBD2. CDR1 is MGHRA and CDR2 is YSYEKL in the germline V gene. CDR3 size: 15 residues. J lost 2 bases, V lost 8 bases, and 10 bases had no gene match.

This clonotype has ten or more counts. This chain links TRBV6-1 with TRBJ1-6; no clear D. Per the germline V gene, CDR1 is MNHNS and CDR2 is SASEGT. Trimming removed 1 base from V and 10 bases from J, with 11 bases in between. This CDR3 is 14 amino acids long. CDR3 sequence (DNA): TGTGCCAGCAGTGAAGTGGTCGATGGGTCACCCCTCCACTTT. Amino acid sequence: CASSEVVDGSPLHF.

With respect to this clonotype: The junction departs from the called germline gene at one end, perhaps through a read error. The CDR3 DNA sequence: TGCGCCAGCAGCCAAGATCCTTTGGGTACGGGACAGGTGCAGTCCTTC. Protein sequence: CASSQDPLGTGQVQSF. This chain links TRBV4-1 with TRBJ2-1; 8 nucleotides match TRBD1. This CDR3 is 16 amino acids long. Germline V gene data show CDR1 as MGHRA and CDR2 as YSYEKL.

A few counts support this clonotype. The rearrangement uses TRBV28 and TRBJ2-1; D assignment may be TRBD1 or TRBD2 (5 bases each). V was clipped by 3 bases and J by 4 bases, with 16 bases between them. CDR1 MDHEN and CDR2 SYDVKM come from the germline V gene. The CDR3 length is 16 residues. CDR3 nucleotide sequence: TGTGCCAGCAGTTTTATCGGGGCAACGGGGTACAATGAGCAGTTCTTC. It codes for CASSFIGATGYNEQFF.

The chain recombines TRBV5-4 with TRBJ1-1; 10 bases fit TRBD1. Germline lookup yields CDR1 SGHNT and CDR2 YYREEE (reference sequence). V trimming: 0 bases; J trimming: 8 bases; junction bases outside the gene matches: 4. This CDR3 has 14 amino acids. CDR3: CASSLVDRGQEAFF. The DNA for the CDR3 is TGTGCCAGCAGCTTGGTAGACAGGGGGCAAGAAGCTTTCTTT.

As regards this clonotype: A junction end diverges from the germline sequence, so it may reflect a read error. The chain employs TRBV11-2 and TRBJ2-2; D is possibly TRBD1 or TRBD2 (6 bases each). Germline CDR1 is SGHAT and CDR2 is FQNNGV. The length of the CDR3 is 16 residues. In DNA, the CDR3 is TGTGCCAGCAGCCTAGGGAGGCTCAGGAGCACAGGGAAGCTGTTTTTC. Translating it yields CASSLGRLRSTGKLFF. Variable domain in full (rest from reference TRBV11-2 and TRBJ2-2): EAGVAQSPRYKIIEKRQSVAFWCNPISGHATLYWYQQILGQGPKLLIQFQNNGVVDDSQLPKDRFSAERLKGVDSTLKIQPAKLEDSAVYLCASSLGRLRSTGKLFFGEGSRLTVL.

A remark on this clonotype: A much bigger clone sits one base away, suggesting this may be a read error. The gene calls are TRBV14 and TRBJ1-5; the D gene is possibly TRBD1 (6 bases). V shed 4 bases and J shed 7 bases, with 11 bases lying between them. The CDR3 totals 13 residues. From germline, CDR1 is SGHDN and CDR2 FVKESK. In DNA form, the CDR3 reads TGTGCCAGCAGCCTGGGACATCGGCAGCCCCAGCATTTT. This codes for CASSLGHRQPQHF.

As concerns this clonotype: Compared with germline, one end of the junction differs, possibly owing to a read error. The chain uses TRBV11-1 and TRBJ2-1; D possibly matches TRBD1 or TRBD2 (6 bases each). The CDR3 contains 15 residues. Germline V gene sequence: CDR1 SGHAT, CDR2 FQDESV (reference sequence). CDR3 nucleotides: TGTGTCAGCAGCTTAGGGGGGACCACCTATAATGAGCAGTTCTTC. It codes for CVSSLGGTTYNEQFF.

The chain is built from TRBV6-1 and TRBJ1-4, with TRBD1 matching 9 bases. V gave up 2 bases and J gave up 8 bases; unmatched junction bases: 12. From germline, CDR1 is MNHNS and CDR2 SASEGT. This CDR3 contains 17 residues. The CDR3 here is CASSENLGGTGNEKLFF. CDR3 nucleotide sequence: TGTGCCAGCAGTGAAAACCTTGGGGGGACAGGGAACGAAAAACTGTTTTTT.

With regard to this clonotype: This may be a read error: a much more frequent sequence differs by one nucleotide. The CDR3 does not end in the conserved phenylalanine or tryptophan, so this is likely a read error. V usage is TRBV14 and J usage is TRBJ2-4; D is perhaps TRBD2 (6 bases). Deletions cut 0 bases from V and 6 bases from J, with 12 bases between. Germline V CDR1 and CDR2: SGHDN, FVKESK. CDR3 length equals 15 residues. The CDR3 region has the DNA TGTGCCAGCAGCCAAGATTGGAGGGCTGGAAACATTCAGTACTAC. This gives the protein CASSQDWRAGNIQYY.

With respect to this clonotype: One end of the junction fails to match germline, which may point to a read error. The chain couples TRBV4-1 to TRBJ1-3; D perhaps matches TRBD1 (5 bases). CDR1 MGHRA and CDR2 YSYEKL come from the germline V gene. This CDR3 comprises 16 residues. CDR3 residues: CASSQLGVDSGSTIYF. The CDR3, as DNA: TGCGCCAGCAGCCAACTAGGGGTAGACTCTGGAAGCACCATATATTTT.

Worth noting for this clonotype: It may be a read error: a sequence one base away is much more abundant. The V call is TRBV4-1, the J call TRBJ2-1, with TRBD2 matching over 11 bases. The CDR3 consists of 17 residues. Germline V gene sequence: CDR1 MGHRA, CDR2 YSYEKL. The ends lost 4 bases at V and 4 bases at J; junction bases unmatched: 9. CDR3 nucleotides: TGCGCCAGCAGCCCAGAGCGGGGACTAGCGGTTTACAATGAGCAGTTCTTC. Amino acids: CASSPERGLAVYNEQFF.

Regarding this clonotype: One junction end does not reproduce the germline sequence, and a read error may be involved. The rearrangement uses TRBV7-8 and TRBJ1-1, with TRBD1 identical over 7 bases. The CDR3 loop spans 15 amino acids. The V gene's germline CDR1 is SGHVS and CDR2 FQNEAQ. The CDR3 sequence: CASSSVTGANTEAFF. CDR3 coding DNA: TGTGCCAGCAGCTCAGTAACAGGGGCGAACACTGAAGCTTTTTTT. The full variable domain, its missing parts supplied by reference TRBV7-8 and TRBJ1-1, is GAGVSQSPRYKVAKRGQDVALRCDPISGHVSLFWYQQALGQGPEFLTYFQNEAQLDKSGLPSDRFFAERPEGSVSTLKIQRTQQEDSAVYLCASSSVTGANTEAFFGQGTRLTVV.

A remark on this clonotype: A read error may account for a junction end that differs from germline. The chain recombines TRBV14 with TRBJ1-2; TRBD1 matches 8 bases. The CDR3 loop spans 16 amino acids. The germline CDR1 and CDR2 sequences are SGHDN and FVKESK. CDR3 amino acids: CVSSPHDQGADYGYSF. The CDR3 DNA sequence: TGTGTCAGCAGTCCACACGACCAGGGGGCCGACTATGGCTACTCCTTC.

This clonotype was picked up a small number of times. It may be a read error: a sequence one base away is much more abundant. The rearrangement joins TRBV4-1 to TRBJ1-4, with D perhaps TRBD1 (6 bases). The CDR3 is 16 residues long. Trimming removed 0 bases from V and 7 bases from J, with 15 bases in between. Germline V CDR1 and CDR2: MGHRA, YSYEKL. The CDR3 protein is CASSQEGEGGSEKLFF. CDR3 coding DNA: TGCGCCAGCAGCCAAGAAGGCGAAGGGGGGAGTGAAAAACTGTTTTTT.

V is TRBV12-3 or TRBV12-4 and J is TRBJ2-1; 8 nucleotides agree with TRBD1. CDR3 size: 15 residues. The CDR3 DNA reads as TGTACAAGCAGAGACAGGGGACCGAGAGTAAGTGAGCAGTTCTTC. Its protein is CTSRDRGPRVSEQFF.

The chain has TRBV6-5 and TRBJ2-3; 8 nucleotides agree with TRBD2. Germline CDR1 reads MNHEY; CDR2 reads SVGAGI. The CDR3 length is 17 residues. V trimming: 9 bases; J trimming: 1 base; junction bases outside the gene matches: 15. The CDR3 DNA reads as TGTGCCAGTAGCCGACTAGCGCCGAGTTGGGGCACAGATACGCAGTATTTT. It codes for CASSRLAPSWGTDTQYF.

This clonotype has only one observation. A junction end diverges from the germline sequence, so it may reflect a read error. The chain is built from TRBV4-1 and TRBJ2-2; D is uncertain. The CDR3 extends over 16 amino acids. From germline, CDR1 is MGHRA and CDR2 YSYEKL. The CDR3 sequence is CASSQDLHLNSGELFF. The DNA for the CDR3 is TGCGCCAGCAGCCAAGACTTGCACTTGAACTCCGGGGAGCTGTTTTTT.

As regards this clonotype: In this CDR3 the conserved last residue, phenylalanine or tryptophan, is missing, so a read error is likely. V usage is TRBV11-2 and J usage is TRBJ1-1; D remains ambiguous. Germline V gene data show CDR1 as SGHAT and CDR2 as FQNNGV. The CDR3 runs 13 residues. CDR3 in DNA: TGTGCTAGCAGCTTAGAAGGGAGCACTGAAGCTTTCTTA. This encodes CASSLEGSTEAFL.

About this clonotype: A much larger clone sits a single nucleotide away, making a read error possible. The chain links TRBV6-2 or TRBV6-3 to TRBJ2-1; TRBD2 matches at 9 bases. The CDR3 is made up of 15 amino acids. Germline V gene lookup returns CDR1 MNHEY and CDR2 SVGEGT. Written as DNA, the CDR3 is TGTGTCAGCAGCGCAGCGGGAGGCCGGGGCTATGAGCAGTTCTTC. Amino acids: CVSSAAGGRGYEQFF.

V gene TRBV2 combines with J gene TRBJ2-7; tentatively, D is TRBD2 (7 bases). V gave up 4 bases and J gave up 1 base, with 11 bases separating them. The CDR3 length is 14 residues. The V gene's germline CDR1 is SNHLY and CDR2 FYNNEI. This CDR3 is CASSGGRGSYEQYF. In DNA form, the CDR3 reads TGTGCCAGCAGTGGAGGGAGGGGGTCCTACGAGCAGTACTTC.

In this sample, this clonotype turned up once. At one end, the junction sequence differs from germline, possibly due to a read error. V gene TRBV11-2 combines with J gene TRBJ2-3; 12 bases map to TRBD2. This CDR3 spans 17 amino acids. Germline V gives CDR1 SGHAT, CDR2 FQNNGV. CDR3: CACSLDPSGRGTDTQYF. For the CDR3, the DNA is TGCGCCTGCAGCTTAGATCCTAGCGGGAGGGGCACAGATACGCAGTATTTT.

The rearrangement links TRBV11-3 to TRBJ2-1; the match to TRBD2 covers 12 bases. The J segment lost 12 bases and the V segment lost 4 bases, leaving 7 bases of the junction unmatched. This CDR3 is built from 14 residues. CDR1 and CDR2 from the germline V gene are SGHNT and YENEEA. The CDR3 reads CASSSTSGGVRQFF. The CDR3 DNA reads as TGTGCCAGCAGCTCGACTAGCGGGGGAGTCCGGCAGTTCTTC. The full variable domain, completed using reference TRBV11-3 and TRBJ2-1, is EAGVVQSPRYKIIEKKQPVAFWCNPISGHNTLYWYLQNLGQGPELLIRYENEEAVDDSQLPKDRFSAERLKGVDSTLKIQPAELGDSAVYLCASSSTSGGVRQFFGPGTRLTVL.

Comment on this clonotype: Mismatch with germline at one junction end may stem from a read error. The CDR3 sequence: CASSPVGEKASLYNGQFF. In DNA, the CDR3 is TGTGCCAGCAGCCCCGTAGGTGAAAAAGCAAGCCTCTACAATGGGCAGTTCTTC. The chain recombines TRBV11-2 with TRBJ2-1; D is unresolved. The length of the CDR3 is 18 residues. Germline CDR1 reads SGHAT; CDR2 reads FQNNGV. Looking up the rest from reference TRBV11-2 and TRBJ2-1 gives the full variable domain: EAGVAQSPRYKIIEKRQSVAFWCNPISGHATLYWYQQILGQGPKLLIQFQNNGVVDDSQLPKDRFSAERLKGVDSTLKIQPAKLEDSAVYLCASSPVGEKASLYNGQFFGPGTRLTVL.